This TCR beta chain is from a study of graft-versus-host responses after intestinal transplantation. Study context: Isolated intestinal, liver-intestinal, or multivisceral transplants had been given to the recipients. Following induction with anti-thymocyte globulin, all recipients were given tacrolimus and steroids for two to three years. Study conclusions and caveats: Early post-transplant HvG declines tracked with peak circulating GvH clone levels. Some GvH clones were seen earlier in gut or blood, suggesting intestinal origin.

Details on this clone: Its antigen is still unknown.

Here immunoSEQ multiplex PCR was the method, and the copy in TCRdb shows in-frame clones only, minus some. Seen here are around 100,000 clones, roughly 84% observed once, and the top ten hold over 0.75%. This CDR3 region has 16 residues. Germline assignment: CDR1 LNHDA and CDR2 SQIVND (reference sequence). V dropped 3 bases and J dropped 7; count of bases not matched to a gene: 5. The rearrangement links TRBV19 to TRBJ1-6; TRBD1 aligns across 11 bases. The source material was unstimulated CD4+ T cells sorted from spleen or lymph node cells, sampled before transplant. The sequence was collected from a human donor who was the organ donor for an intestinal transplant. CDR3 in amino acids: CASSMVGTGGNSPLHF. The CDR3 nucleotides are TGTGCCAGTAGTATGGTCGGGACAGGGGGGAATTCACCCCTCCACTTT. The complete variable domain, with remaining parts taken from reference TRBV19 and TRBJ1-6, reads DGGITQSPKYLFRKEGQNVTLSCEQNLNHDAMYWYRQDPGQGLRLIYYSQIVNDFQKGDIAEGYSVSREKKESFPLTVTSAQKNPTAFYLCASSMVGTGGNSPLHFGNGTRLTVT.